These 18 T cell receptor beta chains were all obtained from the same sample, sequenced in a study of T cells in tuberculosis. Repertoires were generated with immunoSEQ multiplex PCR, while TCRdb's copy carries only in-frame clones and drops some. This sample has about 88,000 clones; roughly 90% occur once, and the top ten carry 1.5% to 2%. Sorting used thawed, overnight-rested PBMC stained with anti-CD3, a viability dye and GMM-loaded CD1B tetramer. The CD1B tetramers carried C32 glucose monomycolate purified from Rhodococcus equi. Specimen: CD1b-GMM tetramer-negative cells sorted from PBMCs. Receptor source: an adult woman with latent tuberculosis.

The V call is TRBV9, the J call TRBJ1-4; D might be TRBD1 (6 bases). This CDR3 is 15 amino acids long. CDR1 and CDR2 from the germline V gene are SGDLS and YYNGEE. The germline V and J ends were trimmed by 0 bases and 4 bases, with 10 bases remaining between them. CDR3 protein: CASSVEQGINEKLFF. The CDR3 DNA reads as TGTGCCAGCAGCGTAGAGCAGGGGATTAATGAAAAACTGTTTTTT.

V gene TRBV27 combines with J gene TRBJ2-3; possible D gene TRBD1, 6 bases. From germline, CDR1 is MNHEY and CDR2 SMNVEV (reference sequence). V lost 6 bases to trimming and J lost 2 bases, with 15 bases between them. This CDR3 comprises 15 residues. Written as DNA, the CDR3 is TGTGCCAGCAGCGGAGCTAGGGGGAACACAGATACGCAGTATTTT. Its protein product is CASSGARGNTDTQYF.

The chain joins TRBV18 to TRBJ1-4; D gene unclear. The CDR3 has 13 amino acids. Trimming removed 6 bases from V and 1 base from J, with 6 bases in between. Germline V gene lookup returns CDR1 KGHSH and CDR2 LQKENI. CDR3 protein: CASSRGTNEKLFF. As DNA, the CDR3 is TGTGCCAGCTCGAGAGGAACTAATGAAAAACTGTTTTTT.

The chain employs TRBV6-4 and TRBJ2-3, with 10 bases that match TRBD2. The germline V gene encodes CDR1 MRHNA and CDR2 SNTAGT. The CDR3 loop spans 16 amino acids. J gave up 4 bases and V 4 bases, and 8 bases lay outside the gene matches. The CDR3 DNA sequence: TGTGCCAGCAGTGTTGAAGCGGGGGGGCCAGCAGATACGCAGTATTTT. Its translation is CASSVEAGGPADTQYF.

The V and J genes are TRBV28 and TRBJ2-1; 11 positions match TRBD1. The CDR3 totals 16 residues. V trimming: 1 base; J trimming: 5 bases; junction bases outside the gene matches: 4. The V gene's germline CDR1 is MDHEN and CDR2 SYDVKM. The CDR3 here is CASSLFGQGANNEQFF. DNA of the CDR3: TGTGCCAGCAGTTTATTTGGACAGGGGGCCAACAATGAGCAGTTCTTC.

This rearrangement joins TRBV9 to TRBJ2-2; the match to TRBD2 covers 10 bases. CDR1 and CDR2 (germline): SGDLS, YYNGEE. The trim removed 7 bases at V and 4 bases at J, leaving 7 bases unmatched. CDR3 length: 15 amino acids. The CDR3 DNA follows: TGTGCCAGCGCTGGGGCTAGCGGGGGCACCGGGGAGCTGTTTTTT. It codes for CASAGASGGTGELFF.

In DNA, the CDR3 is TGTGCCAGCAGACTGAACCCCCGCACAGATACGCAGTATTTT. It encodes CASRLNPRTDTQYF. The V and J genes are TRBV2 and TRBJ2-3, with D unclear. Deletions cut 6 bases from V and 1 base from J, with 11 bases between. The CDR3 runs 14 residues. Germline values: CDR1 SNHLY, CDR2 FYNNEI. Drawing the rest from reference TRBV2 and TRBJ2-3, the complete variable domain is EPEVTQTPSHQVTQMGQEVILRCVPISNHLYFYWYRQILGQKVEFLVSFYNNEISEKSEIFDDQFSVERPDGSNFTLKIRSTKLEDSAMYFCASRLNPRTDTQYFGPGTRLTVL.

The CDR3 DNA reads TGTGCCAGCAGCCCTACGGGGGTCTTTCGGCCCCAGCATTTT. Its translation is CASSPTGVFRPQHF. The V gene is TRBV9, the J gene TRBJ1-5; possible D gene TRBD1, 5 bases. CDR1 SGDLS and CDR2 YYNGEE come from the germline V gene. The CDR3 runs 14 residues. V was shortened by 4 bases and J by 9 bases, with 17 bases between the two germline ends.

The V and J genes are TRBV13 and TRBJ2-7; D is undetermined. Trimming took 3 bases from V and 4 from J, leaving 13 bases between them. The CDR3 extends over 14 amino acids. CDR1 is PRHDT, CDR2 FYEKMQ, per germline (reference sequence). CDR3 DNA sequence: TGTGCCAGCAGCTTCGGGTCAGCGAGTTACGAGCAGTACGTC. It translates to CASSFGSASYEQYV.

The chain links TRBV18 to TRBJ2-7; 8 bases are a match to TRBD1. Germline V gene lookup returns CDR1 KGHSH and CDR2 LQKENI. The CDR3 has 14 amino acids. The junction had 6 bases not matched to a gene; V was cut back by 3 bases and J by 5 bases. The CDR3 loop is CASSPETGVHEQYV. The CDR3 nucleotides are TGTGCCAGCTCACCCGAGACAGGGGTACACGAGCAGTACGTC.

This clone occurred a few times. The CDR3: CASSPRQGLSTDTQYF. DNA for the CDR3: TGTGCCAGCAGCCCAAGACAGGGATTATCCACAGATACGCAGTATTTT. The rearrangement uses TRBV7-2 and TRBJ2-3, with 7 bases matching TRBD1. V gave up 5 bases and J gave up 2 bases; unmatched junction bases: 10. CDR1 and CDR2 (germline): SGHTA, FQGNSA. The CDR3 contains 16 residues.

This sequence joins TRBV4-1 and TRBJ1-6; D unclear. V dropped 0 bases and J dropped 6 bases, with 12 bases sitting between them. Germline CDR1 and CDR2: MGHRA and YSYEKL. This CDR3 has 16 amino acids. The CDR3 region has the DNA TGCGCCAGCAGCCAAGAGGCGGCCGGGATTAATTCACCCCTCCACTTT. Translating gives CASSQEAAGINSPLHF.

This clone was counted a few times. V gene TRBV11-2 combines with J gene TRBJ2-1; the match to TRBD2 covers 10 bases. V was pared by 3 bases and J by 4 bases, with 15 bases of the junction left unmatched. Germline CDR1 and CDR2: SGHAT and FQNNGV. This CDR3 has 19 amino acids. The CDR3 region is CASSFFWTSGSMGYNEQFF. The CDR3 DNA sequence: TGTGCCAGCAGCTTTTTTTGGACTAGCGGAAGTATGGGTTACAATGAGCAGTTCTTC.

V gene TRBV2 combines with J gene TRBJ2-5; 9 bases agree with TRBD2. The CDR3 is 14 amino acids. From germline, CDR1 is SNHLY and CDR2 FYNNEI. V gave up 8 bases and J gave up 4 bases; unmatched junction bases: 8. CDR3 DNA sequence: TGTGCCAGCGGCGGCGGGGGGGCTGGAGAGACCCAGTACTTC. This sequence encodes CASGGGGAGETQYF.

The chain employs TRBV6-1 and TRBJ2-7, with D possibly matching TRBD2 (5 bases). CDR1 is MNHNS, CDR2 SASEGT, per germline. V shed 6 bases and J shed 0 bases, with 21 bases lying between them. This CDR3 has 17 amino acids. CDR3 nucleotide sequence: TGTGCCAGCAGCGAATGGCAAATTGGTGGGAGCTCCTACGAGCAGTACTTC. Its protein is CASSEWQIGGSSYEQYF.

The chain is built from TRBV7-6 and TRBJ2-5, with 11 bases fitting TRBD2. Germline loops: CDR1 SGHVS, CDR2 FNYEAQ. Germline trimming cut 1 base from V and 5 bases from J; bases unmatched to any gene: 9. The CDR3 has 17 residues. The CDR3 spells CASSLEGLAGGQETQYF. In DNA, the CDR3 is TGTGCCAGCAGCTTAGAGGGGCTAGCGGGGGGCCAGGAGACCCAGTACTTC.

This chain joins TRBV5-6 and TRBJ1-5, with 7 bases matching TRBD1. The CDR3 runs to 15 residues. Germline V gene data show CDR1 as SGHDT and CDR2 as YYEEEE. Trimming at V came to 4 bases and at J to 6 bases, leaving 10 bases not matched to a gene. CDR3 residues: CASSRRPSGGQPQHF. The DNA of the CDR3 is TGTGCCAGCAGCCGGAGGCCTTCAGGGGGTCAGCCCCAGCATTTT.

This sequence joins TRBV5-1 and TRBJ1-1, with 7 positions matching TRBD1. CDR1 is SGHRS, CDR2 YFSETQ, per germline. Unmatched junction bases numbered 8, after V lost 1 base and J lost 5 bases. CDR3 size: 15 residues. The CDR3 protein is CASSLLVTGSTEAFF. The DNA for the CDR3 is TGCGCCAGCAGCTTGTTGGTGACAGGGTCTACTGAAGCTTTCTTT.